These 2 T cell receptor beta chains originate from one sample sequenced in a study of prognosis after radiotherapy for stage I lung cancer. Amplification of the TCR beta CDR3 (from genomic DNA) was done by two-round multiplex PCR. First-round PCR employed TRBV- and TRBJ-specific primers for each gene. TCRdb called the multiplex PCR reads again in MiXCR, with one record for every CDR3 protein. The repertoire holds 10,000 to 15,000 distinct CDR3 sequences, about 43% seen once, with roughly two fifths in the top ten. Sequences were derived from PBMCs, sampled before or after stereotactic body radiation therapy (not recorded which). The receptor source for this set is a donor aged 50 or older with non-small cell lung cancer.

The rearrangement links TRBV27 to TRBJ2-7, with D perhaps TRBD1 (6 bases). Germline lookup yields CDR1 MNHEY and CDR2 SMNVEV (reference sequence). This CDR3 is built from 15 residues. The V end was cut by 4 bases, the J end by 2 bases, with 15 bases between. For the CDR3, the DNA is TGTGCCAGCAGTTCGGCATGGGGGCAGACCTACGAGCAGTACTTC. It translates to CASSSAWGQTYEQYF.

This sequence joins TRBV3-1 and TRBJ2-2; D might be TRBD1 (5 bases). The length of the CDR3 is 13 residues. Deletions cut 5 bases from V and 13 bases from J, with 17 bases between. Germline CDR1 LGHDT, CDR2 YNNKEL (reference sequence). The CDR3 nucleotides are TGTGCCAGCAGCAAATCGGACACCTGGGGGCTGTTTTTT. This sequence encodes CASSKSDTWGLFF.